Below, 21 T cell receptor beta chains from the same sample are listed, as sequenced in a study of blood T cells in healthy people across ages. Using a J-beta primer mix together with a sample-barcoded 5' primer, a second PCR was run for roughly 7 to 11 cycles. TCRdb reanalysed the 5' RACE reads using MiXCR and keeps one entry per CDR3 protein. The sample lists 800,000 to 950,000 distinct CDR3 sequences; 25% to 30% were seen once. The sample was also linked to a second study, of T cells of mothers and their children.

Input material: blood. Receptors were obtained from a woman in her 40s in good health.

The chain has TRBV9 and TRBJ2-2; tentative D call: TRBD2 (5 bases). Germline values: CDR1 SGDLS, CDR2 YYNGEE. V gave up 0 bases and J gave up 3 bases, with 9 bases separating them. There are 15 residues in the CDR3. The DNA for the CDR3 is TGTGCCAGCAGCGTAGGGGGTAGCGACACCGGGGAGCTGTTTTTT. This sequence encodes CASSVGGSDTGELFF.

This clonotype has only one observation. A read error may produce the germline difference seen at one junction end. This chain links TRBV4-3 with TRBJ2-7, with 7 positions matching TRBD2. Germline V gene lookup returns CDR1 LGHNA and CDR2 YSLEER. This CDR3 has 15 amino acids. The CDR3 DNA follows: TGCACCAGCAGCCAAGAATGGGACGGGAGGTACGAGCAGTACTTC. It codes for CTSSQEWDGRYEQYF.

This clonotype showed up many times. The rearrangement links TRBV6-5 to TRBJ1-2; D is perhaps TRBD1 (6 bases). CDR3 length: 14 residues. Germline loops: CDR1 MNHEY, CDR2 SVGAGI. V lost 2 bases to trimming and J lost 7 bases, with 14 bases between them. The CDR3 spells CASSYGSGVGGYTF. The CDR3, as DNA: TGTGCCAGCAGTTACGGCTCAGGGGTAGGTGGCTACACCTTC.

This clonotype showed up many times. The chain is built from TRBV20-1 and TRBJ2-7; possible D gene TRBD2, 6 bases. V lost 3 bases and J lost 6, with 12 bases in between. The CDR3 consists of 12 residues. Per germline, CDR1 DFQATT and CDR2 SNEGSKA (reference sequence). The CDR3 loop is CSARRDGSEQYF. CDR3 bases: TGCAGTGCTAGGCGGGACGGGAGCGAGCAGTACTTC.

This clonotype was seen at least ten times. The chain joins TRBV10-3 to TRBJ1-1, with D possibly being TRBD1 (5 bases). Trimming removed 3 bases from V and 5 bases from J, with 13 bases in between. The germline V gene has CDR1 ENHRY and CDR2 SYGVKD. CDR3 length equals 14 residues. The CDR3 DNA reads TGTGCCATCAGTGATAGCGAGGGGAGGACTGAAGCTTTCTTT. It yields the protein CAISDSEGRTEAFF.

The chain employs TRBV18 and TRBJ2-4; TRBD2 is a possible D gene (5 bases). The CDR3 spans 17 residues. V gave up 6 bases and J gave up 1 base, with 19 bases separating them. Germline loops: CDR1 KGHSH, CDR2 LQKENI. The CDR3, as DNA: TGTGCCAGCTCGACTACATACAGTGGGCTGGCCAAAAACATTCAGTACTTC. Protein: CASSTTYSGLAKNIQYF.

This clonotype was seen a few times. The chain carries TRBV7-6 and TRBJ2-3, with TRBD1 matching 7 bases. The CDR3 is 14 residues long. Germline assignment: CDR1 SGHVS and CDR2 FNYEAQ. Trimming at V came to 6 bases and at J to 0 bases, leaving 3 bases not matched to a gene. CDR3 protein: CASRQDRSTDTQYF. DNA of the CDR3: TGTGCCAGCAGGCAGGACAGGAGCACAGATACGCAGTATTTT.

This clonotype appeared many times. The chain uses TRBV12-3 or TRBV12-4 and TRBJ2-5; tentatively, D is TRBD2 (5 bases). CDR3 length: 14 amino acids. Between the trimmed V and J ends, which lost 7 bases and 11 bases, there was a span of 23 bases. CDR3 amino acids: CASTKSAAVGEQYF. In DNA form, the CDR3 reads TGTGCCAGCACCAAATCCGCTGCCGTTGGGGAGCAGTACTTC.

In this sample, this clonotype turned up a few times. The rearrangement uses TRBV2 and TRBJ2-1; 9 bases agree with TRBD2. CDR3 length: 14 residues. The V gene end was trimmed by 4 bases and the J gene end by 8 bases; junction bases not matched to a gene: 6. From germline, CDR1 is SNHLY and CDR2 FYNNEI. The CDR3 region has the DNA TGTGCCAGCAGTGTAGGCGGGGGGGCGGATGAGCAGTTCTTC. This encodes CASSVGGGADEQFF. The full variable domain, with the rest looked up from reference TRBV2 and TRBJ2-1, is EPEVTQTPSHQVTQMGQEVILRCVPISNHLYFYWYRQILGQKVEFLVSFYNNEISEKSEIFDDQFSVERPDGSNFTLKIRSTKLEDSAMYFCASSVGGGADEQFFGPGTRLTVL.

This clonotype was seen a handful of times. The chain has TRBV30 and TRBJ1-2, with 9 bases lining up with TRBD1. With 6 bases clipped from V and 2 bases from J, the junction kept 4 bases outside the gene matches. CDR3 length equals 13 residues. Germline V gene lookup returns CDR1 GTSNPN and CDR2 SVGIG (reference sequence). The CDR3 region has the DNA TGTGCCTGTCGGGACAGGGCGAACTATGGCTACACCTTC. This codes for CACRDRANYGYTF.

Points on this clonotype: A much larger clonotype is one base distant, so this may be a read error. The chain links TRBV5-1 to TRBJ2-7, with 14 positions matching TRBD2. In germline, CDR1 is SGHRS, CDR2 YFSETQ. V lost 0 bases to trimming and J lost 7 bases; unmatched junction nucleotides: 9. This CDR3 contains 17 residues. DNA of the CDR3: TGCGCCAGCAGCTTGGGGGGACTAGCGGGGGCCCACAATGAGCAGTACTTC. It encodes CASSLGGLAGAHNEQYF.

Many counts were recorded for this clonotype. The chain joins TRBV7-2 to TRBJ2-7, with D maybe TRBD1 (5 bases). V lost 1 base and J 1 base, leaving 11 bases between the germline ends. Germline V gene data show CDR1 as SGHTA and CDR2 as FQGNSA. The CDR3 sequence is 15 residues long. CDR3: CASSLGDSPSYEQYF. The CDR3 nucleotides read TGTGCCAGCAGCTTAGGCGACAGTCCGTCCTACGAGCAGTACTTC.

This chain connects TRBV7-9 to TRBJ2-5; 7 bases map to TRBD1. Germline V gene data show CDR1 as SEHNR and CDR2 as FQNEAQ (reference sequence). This CDR3 region has 14 residues. V trimming: 4 bases; J trimming: 1 base; junction bases outside the gene matches: 3. This chain's CDR3 is CASSSTGAQETQYF. CDR3 DNA: TGTGCCAGCAGCTCCACAGGGGCCCAAGAGACCCAGTACTTC.

There are a few counts of this clonotype. The rearrangement joins TRBV12-3 or TRBV12-4 to TRBJ2-3, with 12 bases fitting TRBD2. V lost 3 bases to trimming and J lost 5 bases; unmatched junction nucleotides: 3. The CDR3 spans 15 residues. In DNA, the CDR3 is TGTGCCAGCAGTTTGCCGGGACTAGCGGGAGATACGCAGTATTTT. The encoded protein is CASSLPGLAGDTQYF.

With regard to this clonotype: It may be a read error: a sequence one base away is much more abundant. The chain uses TRBV7-2 and TRBJ1-2, with D maybe TRBD1 (5 bases). Looked up from germline, CDR1 is SGHTA and CDR2 is FQGNSA. Trimming pared 1 base from V and 7 bases from J, leaving 16 bases between. This CDR3 contains 15 residues. The CDR3 is CASSLGQGLDCGYTF. CDR3 sequence (DNA): TGTGCCAGCAGCTTAGGGCAGGGCCTCGACTGTGGCTACACCTTC.

This clonotype was seen a few times. The rearrangement uses TRBV12-5 and TRBJ1-1; the D is unclear. CDR1 and CDR2 (germline): LGHNT, FRNRAP. This CDR3 spans 12 amino acids. V lost 1 base, J lost 3 bases, and 3 bases lay in between. CDR3 sequence (DNA): TGTGCTAGTGGTTTGGGTGACACTGAAGCTTTCTTT. Residues: CASGLGDTEAFF.

In this sample, this clonotype turned up once. The chain carries TRBV14 and TRBJ2-1; perhaps TRBD1 as D (6 bases). Germline values: CDR1 SGHDN, CDR2 FVKESK. Trimming shortened V by 4 bases and J by 4 bases, and 20 bases separated the two germline ends. The CDR3 runs 17 residues. CDR3 residues: CASSPDTWGPWYNEQFF. DNA of the CDR3: TGTGCCAGCAGCCCCGATACTTGGGGGCCGTGGTACAATGAGCAGTTCTTC.

This clonotype showed up many times. The genes are TRBV7-9 and TRBJ2-5, with TRBD1 matching over 8 bases. This CDR3 has 14 residues. The V gene end was trimmed by 3 bases and the J gene end by 4 bases; junction bases not matched to a gene: 4. Looked up from germline, CDR1 is SEHNR and CDR2 is FQNEAQ (reference sequence). CDR3 sequence: CASSLRDRGETQYF. The CDR3 DNA reads TGTGCCAGCAGCTTGCGAGACAGGGGAGAGACCCAGTACTTC.

CDR3 DNA sequence: TGCAGTGCTGACGGGAAACAGGGCGCCCGGCAAGAGACCCAGTACTTC. Its protein product is CSADGKQGARQETQYF. The chain is built from TRBV20-1 and TRBJ2-5; D might be TRBD1 (6 bases). Germline V lookup: CDR1 DFQATT, CDR2 SNEGSKA (reference sequence). V was trimmed by 5 bases and J by 2 bases, leaving 21 bases between them. The CDR3 sequence is 16 residues long.

This clonotype was detected many times. The chain links TRBV7-9 to TRBJ2-4; no definite D call. The V gene lost 5 bases and the J gene lost 0 bases, with 8 bases spanning the gap. In germline, CDR1 is SEHNR, CDR2 FQNEAQ (reference sequence). The CDR3 is 14 amino acids. DNA for the CDR3: TGTGCCAGCAGCGACACCGTAGCCAAAAACATTCAGTACTTC. It yields the protein CASSDTVAKNIQYF.

The chain combines TRBV12-3 or TRBV12-4 with TRBJ1-1, with 10 bases aligning to TRBD1. The V segment lost 6 bases and the J segment 3 bases; nucleotides outside the gene matches: 7. The length of the CDR3 is 15 residues. DNA for the CDR3: TGTGCCAGCAGCTCCACGACAGGGGGCCACACTGAAGCTTTCTTT. Encoded protein: CASSSTTGGHTEAFF.